The sample holds a few counts of the clone carrying this TCR beta chain. The antigen is undetermined. Investigators isolated RNA and reverse transcribed it into cDNA to act as the sequencing template. Assay: immunoSEQ multiplex PCR; the TCRdb copy retains only in-frame clones and omits some. The sample records some 110,000 clones, roughly 69% being singletons. The data were obtained in a study of CD8+ T cells in alopecia areata. Notes on the study in general: Relative to normal scalp, lesional scalp, especially alopecia totalis/universalis, showed higher clonality. Scalp samples also yield sequences of resident alphabeta T cells from normal skin.

Sorting from PBMCs produced CD4+ and CD8+ T cells. The CDR3 consists of 13 residues. Germline CDR1 and CDR2: GTSNPN and SVGIG (reference sequence). The germline V and J ends were trimmed by 5 bases and 6 bases, with 16 bases remaining between them. Sequencing was done on a sample of CD4+ T cells sorted from blood. This chain links TRBV30 with TRBJ1-2; D perhaps matches TRBD1 (5 bases). The TCR originated in a human donor in good health. CDR3 sequence: CAWGRGAYDGYTF. DNA for the CDR3: TGTGCCTGGGGGAGGGGCGCGTACGATGGCTACACCTTC.